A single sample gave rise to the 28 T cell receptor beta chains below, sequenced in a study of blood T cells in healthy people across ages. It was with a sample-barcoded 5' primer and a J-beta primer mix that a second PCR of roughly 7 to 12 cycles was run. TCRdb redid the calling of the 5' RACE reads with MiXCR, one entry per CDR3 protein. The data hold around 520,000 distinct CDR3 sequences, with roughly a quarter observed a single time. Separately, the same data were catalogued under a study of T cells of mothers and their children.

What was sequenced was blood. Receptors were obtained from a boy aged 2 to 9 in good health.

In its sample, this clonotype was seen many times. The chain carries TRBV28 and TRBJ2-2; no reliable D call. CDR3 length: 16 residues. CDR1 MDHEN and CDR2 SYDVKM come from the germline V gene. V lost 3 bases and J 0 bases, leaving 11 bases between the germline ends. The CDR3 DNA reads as TGTGCCAGCAGTTTTCTAGGACGGACGAACACCGGGGAGCTGTTTTTT. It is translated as CASSFLGRTNTGELFF.

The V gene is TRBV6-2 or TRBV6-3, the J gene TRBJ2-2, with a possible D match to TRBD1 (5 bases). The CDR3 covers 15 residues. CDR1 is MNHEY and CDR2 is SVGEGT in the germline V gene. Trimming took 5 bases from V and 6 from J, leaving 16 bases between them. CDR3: CASSPPRVQAGELFF. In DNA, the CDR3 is TGTGCCAGCAGTCCGCCCAGGGTCCAGGCCGGGGAGCTGTTTTTT.

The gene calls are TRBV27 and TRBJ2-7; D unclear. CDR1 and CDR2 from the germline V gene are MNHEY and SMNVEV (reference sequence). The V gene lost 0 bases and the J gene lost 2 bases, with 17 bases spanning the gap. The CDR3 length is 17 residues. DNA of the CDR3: TGTGCCAGCAGTTTATCGAAAGCAAACCCAGGCCCCTACGAGCAGTACTTC. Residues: CASSLSKANPGPYEQYF.

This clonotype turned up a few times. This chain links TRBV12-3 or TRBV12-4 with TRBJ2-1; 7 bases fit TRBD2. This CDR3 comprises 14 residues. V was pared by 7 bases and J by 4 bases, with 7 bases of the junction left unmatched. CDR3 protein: CASIPGLSYNEQFF. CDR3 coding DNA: TGTGCCAGCATACCGGGACTATCTTACAATGAGCAGTTCTTC.

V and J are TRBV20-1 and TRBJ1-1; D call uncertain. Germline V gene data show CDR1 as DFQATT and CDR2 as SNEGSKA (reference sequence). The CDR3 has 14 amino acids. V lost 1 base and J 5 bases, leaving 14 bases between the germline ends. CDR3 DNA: TGCAGTGCTAGAGGGTCCCCACGACGAACTGAAGCTTTCTTT. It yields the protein CSARGSPRRTEAFF.

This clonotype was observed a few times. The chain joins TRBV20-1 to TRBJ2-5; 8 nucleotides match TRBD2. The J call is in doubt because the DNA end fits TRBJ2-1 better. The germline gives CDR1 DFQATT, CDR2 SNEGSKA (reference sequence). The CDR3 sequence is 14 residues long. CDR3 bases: TGCAGTGCCGCACGGGGGGGTGGGCAAAATGAGCAGTTCTTC. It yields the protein CSAARGGGQNEQFF.

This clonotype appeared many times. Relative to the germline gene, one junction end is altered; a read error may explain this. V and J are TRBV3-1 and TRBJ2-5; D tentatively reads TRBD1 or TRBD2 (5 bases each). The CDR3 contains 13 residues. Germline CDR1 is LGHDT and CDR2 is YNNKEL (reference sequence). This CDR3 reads CASSQDRIQGPDF. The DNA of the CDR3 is TGTGCCAGCAGCCAAGATCGGATTCAGGGACCTGACTTC.

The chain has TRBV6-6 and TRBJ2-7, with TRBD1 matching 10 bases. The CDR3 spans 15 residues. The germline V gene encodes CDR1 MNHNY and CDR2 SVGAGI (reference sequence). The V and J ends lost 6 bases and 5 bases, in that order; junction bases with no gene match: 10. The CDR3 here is CASRKNRDRGHEQYF. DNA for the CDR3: TGTGCCAGCAGAAAAAACCGGGACAGGGGTCACGAGCAGTACTTC.

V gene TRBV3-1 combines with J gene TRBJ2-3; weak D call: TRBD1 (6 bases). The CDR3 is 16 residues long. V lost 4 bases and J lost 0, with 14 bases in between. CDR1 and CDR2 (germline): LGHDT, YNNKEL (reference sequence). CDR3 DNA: TGTGCCAGCAGCCCAAGACAGGTCGCTAGCACAGATACGCAGTATTTT. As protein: CASSPRQVASTDTQYF.

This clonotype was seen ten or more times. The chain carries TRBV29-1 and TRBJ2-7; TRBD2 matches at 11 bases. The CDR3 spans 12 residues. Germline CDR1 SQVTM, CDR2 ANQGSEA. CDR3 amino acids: CTHGTSGSEQYF. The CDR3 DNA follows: TGCACCCACGGAACTAGCGGGAGCGAGCAGTACTTC.

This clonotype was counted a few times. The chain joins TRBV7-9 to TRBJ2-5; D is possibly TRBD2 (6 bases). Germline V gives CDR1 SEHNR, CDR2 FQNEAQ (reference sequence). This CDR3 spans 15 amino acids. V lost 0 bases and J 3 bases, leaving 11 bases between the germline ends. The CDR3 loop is CASSLAHGSEETQYF. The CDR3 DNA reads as TGTGCCAGCAGCTTAGCGCACGGGAGTGAAGAGACCCAGTACTTC.

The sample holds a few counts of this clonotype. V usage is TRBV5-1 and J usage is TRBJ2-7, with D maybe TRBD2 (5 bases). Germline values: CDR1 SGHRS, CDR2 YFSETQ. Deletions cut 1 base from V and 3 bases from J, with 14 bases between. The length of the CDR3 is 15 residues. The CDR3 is CASSLLLGAVYEQYF. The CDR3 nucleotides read TGCGCCAGCAGCTTGCTACTGGGAGCGGTCTACGAGCAGTACTTC.

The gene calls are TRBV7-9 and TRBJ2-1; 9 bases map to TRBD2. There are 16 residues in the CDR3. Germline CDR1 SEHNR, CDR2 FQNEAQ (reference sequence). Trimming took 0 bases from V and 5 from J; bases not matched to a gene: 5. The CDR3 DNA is TGTGCCAGCAGCTTAGCGTGGAGCGGGGGGAACAATGAGCAGTTCTTC. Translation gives CASSLAWSGGNNEQFF. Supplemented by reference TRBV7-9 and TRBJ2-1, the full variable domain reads DTGVSQNPRHKITKRGQNVTFRCDPISEHNRLYWYRQTLGQGPEFLTYFQNEAQLEKSRLLSDRFSAERPKGSFSTLEIQRTEQGDSAMYLCASSLAWSGGNNEQFFGPGTRLTVL.

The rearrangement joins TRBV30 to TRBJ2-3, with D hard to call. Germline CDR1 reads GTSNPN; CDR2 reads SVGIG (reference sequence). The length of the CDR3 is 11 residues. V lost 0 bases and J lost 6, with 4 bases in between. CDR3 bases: TGTGCCTGGAGTGTAGGGGATACGCAGTATTTT. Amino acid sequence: CAWSVGDTQYF. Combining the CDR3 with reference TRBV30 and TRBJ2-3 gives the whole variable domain SQTIHQWPATLVQPVGSPLSLECTVEGTSNPNLYWYRQAAGRGLQLLFYSVGIGQISSEVPQNLSASRPQDRQFILSSKKLLLSDSGFYLCAWSVGDTQYFGPGTRLTVL.

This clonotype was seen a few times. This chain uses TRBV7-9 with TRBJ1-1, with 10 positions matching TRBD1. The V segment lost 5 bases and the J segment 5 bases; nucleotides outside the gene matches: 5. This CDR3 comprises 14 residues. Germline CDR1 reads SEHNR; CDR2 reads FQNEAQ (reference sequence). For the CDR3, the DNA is TGTGCCAGCAGCCACAGGGACAGGGGTACTGAAGCTTTCTTT. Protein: CASSHRDRGTEAFF.

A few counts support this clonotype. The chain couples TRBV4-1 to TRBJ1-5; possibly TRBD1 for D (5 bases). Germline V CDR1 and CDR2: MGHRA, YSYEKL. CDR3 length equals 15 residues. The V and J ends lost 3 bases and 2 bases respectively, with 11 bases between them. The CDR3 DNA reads TGCGCCAGCAGCCACCGGGACGAGGGCAATCAGCCCCAGCATTTT. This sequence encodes CASSHRDEGNQPQHF.

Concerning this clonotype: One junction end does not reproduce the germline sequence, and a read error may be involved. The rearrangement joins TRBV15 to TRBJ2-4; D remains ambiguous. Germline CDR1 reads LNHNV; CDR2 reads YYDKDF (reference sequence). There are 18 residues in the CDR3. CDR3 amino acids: CATSREVPGRRAKNVQYF. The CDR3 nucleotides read TGTGCCACCAGCAGAGAGGTACCAGGCCGGAGAGCCAAAAACGTTCAGTACTTC.

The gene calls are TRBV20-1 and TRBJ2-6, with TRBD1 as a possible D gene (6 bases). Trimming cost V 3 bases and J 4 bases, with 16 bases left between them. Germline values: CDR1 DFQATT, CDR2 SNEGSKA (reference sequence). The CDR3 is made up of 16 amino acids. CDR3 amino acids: CSASEHRDTGANVLTF. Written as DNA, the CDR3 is TGCAGTGCTAGTGAACACAGGGATACCGGGGCCAACGTCCTGACTTTC.

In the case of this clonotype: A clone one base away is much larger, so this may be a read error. The CDR3 protein is CASSLVVETQYF. The CDR3 coding sequence is TGTGCCAGCAGCTTAGTCGTGGAGACCCAGTACTTC. The chain couples TRBV7-8 to TRBJ2-5; D unresolved. The V and J ends lost 1 base and 5 bases respectively, with 5 bases between them. This CDR3 contains 12 residues. Germline CDR1 is SGHVS and CDR2 is FQNEAQ.

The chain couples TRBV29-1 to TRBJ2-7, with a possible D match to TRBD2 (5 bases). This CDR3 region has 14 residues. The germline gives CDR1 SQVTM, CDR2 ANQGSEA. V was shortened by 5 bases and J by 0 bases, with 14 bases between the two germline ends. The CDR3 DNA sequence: TGCAGCGTTCTTTCCGGCGGAGGCTCCTACGAGCAGTACTTC. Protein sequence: CSVLSGGGSYEQYF.

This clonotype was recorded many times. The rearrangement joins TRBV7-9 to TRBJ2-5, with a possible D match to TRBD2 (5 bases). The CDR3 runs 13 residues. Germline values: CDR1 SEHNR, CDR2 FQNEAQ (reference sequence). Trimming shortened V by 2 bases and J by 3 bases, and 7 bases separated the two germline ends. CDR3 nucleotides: TGTGCCAGCAGCTTAACTAGTGAAGAGACCCAGTACTTC. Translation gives CASSLTSEETQYF.

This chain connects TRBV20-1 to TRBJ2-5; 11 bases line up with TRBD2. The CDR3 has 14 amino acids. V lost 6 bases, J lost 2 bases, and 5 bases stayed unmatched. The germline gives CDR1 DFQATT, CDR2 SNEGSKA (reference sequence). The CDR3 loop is CSASTSGIQETQYF. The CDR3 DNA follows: TGCAGTGCGTCGACTAGCGGGATACAAGAGACCCAGTACTTC.

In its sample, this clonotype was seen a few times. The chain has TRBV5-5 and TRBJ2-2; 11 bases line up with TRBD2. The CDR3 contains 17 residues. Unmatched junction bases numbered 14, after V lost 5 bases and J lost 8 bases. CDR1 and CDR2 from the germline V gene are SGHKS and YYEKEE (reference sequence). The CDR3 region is CASRSIIAGGPAGELFF. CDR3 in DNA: TGTGCCAGCAGATCGATTATAGCGGGAGGGCCAGCAGGGGAGCTGTTTTTT.

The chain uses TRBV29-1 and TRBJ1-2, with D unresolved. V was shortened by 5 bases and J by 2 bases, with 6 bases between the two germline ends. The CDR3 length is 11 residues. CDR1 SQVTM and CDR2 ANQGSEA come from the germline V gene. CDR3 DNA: TGCAGCGTTAAGTGGAACTATGGCTACACCTTC. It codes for CSVKWNYGYTF.

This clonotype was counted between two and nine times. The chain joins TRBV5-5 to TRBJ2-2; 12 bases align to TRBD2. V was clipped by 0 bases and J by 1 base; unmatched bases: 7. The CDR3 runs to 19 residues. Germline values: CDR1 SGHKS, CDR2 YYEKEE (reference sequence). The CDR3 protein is CASSLAGLAGPRNTGELFF. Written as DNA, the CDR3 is TGTGCCAGCAGCTTGGCCGGACTAGCGGGGCCGCGGAACACCGGGGAGCTGTTTTTT. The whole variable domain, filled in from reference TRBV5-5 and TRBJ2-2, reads DAGVTQSPTHLIKTRGQQVTLRCSPISGHKSVSWYQQVLGQGPQFIFQYYEKEERGRGNFPDRFSARQFPNYSSELNVNALLLGDSALYLCASSLAGLAGPRNTGELFFGEGSRLTVL.

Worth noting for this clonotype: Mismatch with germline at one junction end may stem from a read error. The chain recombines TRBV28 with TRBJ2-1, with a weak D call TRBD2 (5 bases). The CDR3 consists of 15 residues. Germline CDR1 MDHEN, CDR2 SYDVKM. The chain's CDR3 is CASSKLEFSCNEQFF. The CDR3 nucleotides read TGTGCCAGCAGTAAACTAGAATTTTCCTGCAATGAGCAGTTCTTC.

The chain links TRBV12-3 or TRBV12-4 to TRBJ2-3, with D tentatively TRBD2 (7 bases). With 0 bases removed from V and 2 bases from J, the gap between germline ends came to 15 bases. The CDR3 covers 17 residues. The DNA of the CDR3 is TGTGCCAGCAGTTTAGCGACTAGCAGGGGACCCACAGATACGCAGTATTTT. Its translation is CASSLATSRGPTDTQYF.

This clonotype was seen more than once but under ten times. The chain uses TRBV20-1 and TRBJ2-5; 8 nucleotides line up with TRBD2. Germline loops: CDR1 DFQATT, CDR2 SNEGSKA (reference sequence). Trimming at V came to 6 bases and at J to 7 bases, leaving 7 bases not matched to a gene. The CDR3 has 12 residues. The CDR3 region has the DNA TGCAGTGCGGAGGGACTAGTCGGGACCCAGTACTTC. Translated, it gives CSAEGLVGTQYF.